The sequence of this T cell receptor (beta chain) was determined in a study of Ad26.COV2.S vaccination and SARS-CoV-2 variants. Assay used: immunoSEQ multiplex PCR; TCRdb lists only in-frame clones, some missing. Altogether roughly 330,000 clones are present, roughly 90% being singletons, with the ten largest covering about 5%. This clone came up a few times. V lost 6 bases to trimming and J lost 3 bases; unmatched junction nucleotides: 2. This CDR3 is 13 amino acids long. Germline CDR1 WSHSY, CDR2 SAAADI. Treatment here: approximately 18 received Ad26.COV2.S at low or high dose, single or two shots; 5 received placebo; per-sample allocation not given. The samples date from day 63 after the first vaccine or placebo injection.

The TCR was taken from a person aged 18-60 years who received the Ad26.COV2.S COVID-19 vaccine or a placebo. The V gene is TRBV10-2, the J gene TRBJ1-5; 7 positions agree with TRBD1. The source was peripheral blood, collected in a trial of Ad26.COV2.S vaccine versus placebo. CDR3 DNA sequence: TGCGCCAGCAGCGGACAGGTCAATCAGCCCCAGCATTTT. This gives the protein CASSGQVNQPQHF.